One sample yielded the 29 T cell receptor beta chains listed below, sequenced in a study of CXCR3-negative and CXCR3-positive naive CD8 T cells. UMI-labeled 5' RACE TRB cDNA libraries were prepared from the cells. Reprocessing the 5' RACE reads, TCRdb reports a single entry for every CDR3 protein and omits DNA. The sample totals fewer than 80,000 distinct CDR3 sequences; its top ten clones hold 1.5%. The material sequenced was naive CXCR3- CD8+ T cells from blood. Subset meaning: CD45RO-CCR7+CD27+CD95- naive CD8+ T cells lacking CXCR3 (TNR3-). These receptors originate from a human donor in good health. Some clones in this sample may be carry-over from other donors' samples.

CDR3 sequence: CASRVGQGDYGYTF. The V gene is TRBV10-1, the J gene TRBJ1-2; TCRdb selects TRBD1, and the lack of DNA leaves this call unchecked. The germline gives CDR1 WNHNN, CDR2 SYGVQD (reference sequence). The CDR3 extends over 14 amino acids.

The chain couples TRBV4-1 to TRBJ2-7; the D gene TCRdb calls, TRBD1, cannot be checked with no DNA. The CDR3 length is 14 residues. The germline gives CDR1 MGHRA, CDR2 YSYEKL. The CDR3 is CASSQAGPTYEQYF.

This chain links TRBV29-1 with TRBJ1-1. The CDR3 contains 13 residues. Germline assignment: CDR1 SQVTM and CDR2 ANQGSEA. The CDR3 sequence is CSVEDPAKIEAFF.

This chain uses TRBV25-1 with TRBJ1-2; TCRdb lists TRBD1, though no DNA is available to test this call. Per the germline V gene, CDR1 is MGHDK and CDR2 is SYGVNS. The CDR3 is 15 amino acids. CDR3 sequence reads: CASSGGLGTGYGYTF.

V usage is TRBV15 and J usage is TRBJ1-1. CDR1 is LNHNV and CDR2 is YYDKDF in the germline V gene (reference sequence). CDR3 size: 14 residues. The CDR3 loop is CATSRDLGNTEAFF.

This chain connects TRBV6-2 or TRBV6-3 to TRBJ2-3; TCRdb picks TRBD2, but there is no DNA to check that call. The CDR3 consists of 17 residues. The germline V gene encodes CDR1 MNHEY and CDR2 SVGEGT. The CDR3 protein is CASSSSAGSSSTDTQYF.

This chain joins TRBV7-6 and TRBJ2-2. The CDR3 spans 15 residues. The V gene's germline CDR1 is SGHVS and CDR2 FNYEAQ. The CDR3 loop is CASSFGVGNTGELFF.

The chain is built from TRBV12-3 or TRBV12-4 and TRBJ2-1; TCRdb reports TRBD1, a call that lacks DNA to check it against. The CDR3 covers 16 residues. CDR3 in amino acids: CASTLFREPGNNEQFF.

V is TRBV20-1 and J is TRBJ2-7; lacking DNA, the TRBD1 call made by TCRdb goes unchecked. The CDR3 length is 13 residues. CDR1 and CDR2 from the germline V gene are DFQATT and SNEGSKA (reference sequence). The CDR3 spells CSARPWGSYEQYF.

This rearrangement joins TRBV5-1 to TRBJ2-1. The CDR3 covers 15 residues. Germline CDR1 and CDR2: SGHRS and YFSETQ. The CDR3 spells CASSQEPHGYNEQFF. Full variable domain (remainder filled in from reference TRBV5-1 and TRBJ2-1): KAGVTQTPRYLIKTRGQQVTLSCSPISGHRSVSWYQQTPGQGLQFLFEYFSETQRNKGNFPGRFSGRQFSNSRSEMNVSTLELGDSALYLCASSQEPHGYNEQFFGPGTRLTVL.

CDR3 region: CASSFARLAGKSSYEQYF. The genes are TRBV3-1 and TRBJ2-7; TCRdb reports TRBD2, a call that lacks DNA to check it against. Germline assignment: CDR1 LGHDT and CDR2 YNNKEL (reference sequence). CDR3 size: 18 residues.

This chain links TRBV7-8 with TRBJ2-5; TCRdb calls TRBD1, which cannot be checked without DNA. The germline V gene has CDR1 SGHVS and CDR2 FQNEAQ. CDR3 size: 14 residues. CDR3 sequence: CASTSEGGEETQYF.

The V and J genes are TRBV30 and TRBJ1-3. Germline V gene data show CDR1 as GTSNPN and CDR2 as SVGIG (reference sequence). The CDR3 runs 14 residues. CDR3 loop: CAWIDDGAGNTIYF.

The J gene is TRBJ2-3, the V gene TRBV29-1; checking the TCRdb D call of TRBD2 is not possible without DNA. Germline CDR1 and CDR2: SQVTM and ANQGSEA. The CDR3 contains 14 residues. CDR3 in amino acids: CSVVAGGPTDTQYF.

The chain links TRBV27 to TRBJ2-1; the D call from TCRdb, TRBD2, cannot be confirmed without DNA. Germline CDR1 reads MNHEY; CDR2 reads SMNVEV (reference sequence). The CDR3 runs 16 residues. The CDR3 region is CASKDSAGGDFDEQFF.

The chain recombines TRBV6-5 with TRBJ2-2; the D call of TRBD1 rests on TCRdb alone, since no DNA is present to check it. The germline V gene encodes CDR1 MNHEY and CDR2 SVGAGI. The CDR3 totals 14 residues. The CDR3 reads CASSRDSETGELFF.

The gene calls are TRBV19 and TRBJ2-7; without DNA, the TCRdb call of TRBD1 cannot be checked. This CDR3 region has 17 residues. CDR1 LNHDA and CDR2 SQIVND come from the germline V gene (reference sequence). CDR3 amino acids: CASSIGGGLTSSYEQYF.

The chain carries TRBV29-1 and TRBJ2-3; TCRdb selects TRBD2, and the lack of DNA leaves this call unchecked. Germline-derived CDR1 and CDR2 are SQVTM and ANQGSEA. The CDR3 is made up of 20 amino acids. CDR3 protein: CSVEDLWPSGRGESTDTQYF.

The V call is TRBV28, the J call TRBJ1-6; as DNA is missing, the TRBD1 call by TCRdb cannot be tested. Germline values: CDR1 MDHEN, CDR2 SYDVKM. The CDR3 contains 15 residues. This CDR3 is CATKRRGQGWSPLHF. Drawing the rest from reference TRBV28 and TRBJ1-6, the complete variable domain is DVKVTQSSRYLVKRTGEKVFLECVQDMDHENMFWYRQDPGLGLRLIYFSYDVKMKEKGDIPEGYSVSREKKERFSLILESASTNQTSMYLCATKRRGQGWSPLHFGNGTRLTVT.

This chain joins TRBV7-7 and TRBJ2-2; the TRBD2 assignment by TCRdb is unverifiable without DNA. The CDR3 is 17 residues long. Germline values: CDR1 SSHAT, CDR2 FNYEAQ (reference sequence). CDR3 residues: CASSPEGGGVPTGELFF.

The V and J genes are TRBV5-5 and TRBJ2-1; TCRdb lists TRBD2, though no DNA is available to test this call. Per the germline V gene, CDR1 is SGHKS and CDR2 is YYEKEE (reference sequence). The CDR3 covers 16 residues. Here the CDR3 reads CASSAPGLARYNEQFF.

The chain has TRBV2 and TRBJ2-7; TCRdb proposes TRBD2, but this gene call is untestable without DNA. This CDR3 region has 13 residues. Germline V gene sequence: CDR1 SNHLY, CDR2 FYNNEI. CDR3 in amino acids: CASMLAGTYEQYF.

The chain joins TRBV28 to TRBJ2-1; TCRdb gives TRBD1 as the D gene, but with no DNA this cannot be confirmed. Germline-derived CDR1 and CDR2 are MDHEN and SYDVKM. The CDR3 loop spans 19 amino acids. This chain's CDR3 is CASSFPGPRTGYTYNEQLF.

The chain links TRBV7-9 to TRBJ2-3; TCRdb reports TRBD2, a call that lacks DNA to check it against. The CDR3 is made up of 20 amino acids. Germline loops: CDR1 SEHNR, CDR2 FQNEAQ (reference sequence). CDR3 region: CASSLEASGRSITSGDTQYF.

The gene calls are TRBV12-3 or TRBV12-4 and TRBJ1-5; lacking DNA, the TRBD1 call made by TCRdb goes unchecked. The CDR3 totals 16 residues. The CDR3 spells CARGGGQGDSNQPQHF.

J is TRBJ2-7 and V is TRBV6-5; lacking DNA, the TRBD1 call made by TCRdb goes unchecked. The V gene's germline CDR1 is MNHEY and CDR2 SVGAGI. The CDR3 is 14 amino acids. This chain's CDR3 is CASSTMTDSYEQYF.

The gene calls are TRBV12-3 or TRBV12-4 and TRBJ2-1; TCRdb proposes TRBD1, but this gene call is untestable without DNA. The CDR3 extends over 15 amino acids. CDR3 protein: CASSHPYDMGFEQFF.

This CDR3 reads CASSQEAAGTYEQYF. The chain is built from TRBV4-2 and TRBJ2-7; lacking DNA, the TRBD2 call made by TCRdb goes unchecked. This CDR3 is 15 amino acids long. Germline V gives CDR1 LGHNA, CDR2 YNFKEQ.

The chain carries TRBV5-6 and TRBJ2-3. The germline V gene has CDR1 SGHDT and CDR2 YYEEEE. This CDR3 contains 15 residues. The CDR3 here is CASSMVWESTDTQYF.